The clone carrying this T cell receptor (beta chain) was counted ten times or more. Its target is unknown. According to the study, TCR beta libraries were built with iRepertoire HTBI primers and CDR3-region Arm-PCR. TCRdb ran MiXCR on the multiplex PCR reads and lists one entry per CDR3 protein. The sample yields around 500,000 distinct CDR3 sequences, more than 10% seen once. The data were taken from a study of regulatory T cells in long-lasting Graves disease. V was cut by 2 bases and J by 0 bases, with 9 bases left in between. Germline V lookup: CDR1 SGHRS, CDR2 YFSETQ. The CDR3 is made up of 15 amino acids. Time point specified: newly diagnosed GD, antithyroid drugs for less than 3 months. Preparation of the TCR library used RNA extracted from PBMCs. From each patient, about 8.1 milliliters of peripheral blood was drawn and collected into an EDTA anticoagulant tube. Study conclusions and caveats: TRBV28, TRBJ1-2 and TRBJ2-5 were segments that persistent disease favored.

The same data also contributed to another study, on T cells in Graves' hyperthyroidism and ophthalmopathy. That work contributes: First-round RT-PCR with HTBI primers amplified the TCR CDR3 region. Most thyroid clonotypes expanded above 0.001 appeared in blood too.

This receptor was identified in a young woman with Graves disease. The sample here was peripheral blood mononuclear cells (PBMCs), taken at new diagnosis, from a patient treated with antithyroid drugs. The chain links TRBV5-1 to TRBJ2-1; D is unclear. CDR3 DNA sequence: TGCGCCAGCAGCTTCCAGGCGAGCTCCTACAATGAGCAGTTCTTC. Translation gives CASSFQASSYNEQFF.